This record covers a single TCR beta chain. The antigen remains unidentified. The PCR used 60 Vbeta and 13 Jbeta primers. Using immunoSEQ multiplex PCR, the repertoire was profiled, and TCRdb retains in-frame clones only, with some absent. Its clone listing holds around 50,000 clones. The data were taken from a study of cytomegalovirus exposure and HLA in healthy donors. Study-wide results and caveats: Some public TCRs appeared in many individuals, while most sequences were rare.

V was pared by 2 bases and J by 3 bases, with 7 bases between. The CDR3 has 13 residues. CDR1 is LNHDA, CDR2 SQIVND, per germline (reference sequence). The TCR was taken from a woman in her twenties or thirties in good health and CMV-seropositive. Sequenced sample: PBMCs. This chain joins TRBV19 and TRBJ1-1, with unresolved D. In DNA form, the CDR3 reads TGTGCCAGTAGTATAAACGGGTACACTGAAGCTTTCTTT. It yields the protein CASSINGYTEAFF.